This entry lists 19 T cell receptor beta chains sequenced from one sample in a study of early T cells in non-severe SARS-CoV-2 infection. One entry per CDR3 protein results from TCRdb running MiXCR on the 5' RACE reads. This repertoire shows fewer than 90,000 distinct CDR3 sequences, around 14% found once; its top ten account for approximately 11%. Material: whole blood. These receptors all stem from an adult who was a healthcare worker with PCR-confirmed SARS-CoV-2 infection or an uninfected control (not recorded which).

This clonotype was counted between two and nine times. V usage is TRBV7-9 and J usage is TRBJ2-7, with TRBD2 as a possible D gene (6 bases). This CDR3 has 15 amino acids. The germline gives CDR1 SEHNR, CDR2 FQNEAQ (reference sequence). Trimming cost V 5 bases and J 12 bases, with 26 bases left between them. The CDR3 spells CASSPVGDPPPGAYF. The DNA for the CDR3 is TGTGCCAGCAGCCCCGTCGGCGACCCACCCCCGGGAGCGTACTTC.

The chain has TRBV29-1 and TRBJ1-2; D uncertain. Looked up from germline, CDR1 is SQVTM and CDR2 is ANQGSEA. V lost 4 bases and J lost 10, with 4 bases in between. The CDR3 spans 8 residues. CDR3 sequence: CSVGVYTF. For the CDR3, the DNA is TGCAGCGTTGGCGTCTACACCTTC.

Only a few counts were recorded for this clonotype. This chain links TRBV25-1 with TRBJ1-5; tentative D call: TRBD1 (5 bases). Germline values: CDR1 MGHDK, CDR2 SYGVNS. This CDR3 region has 16 residues. Trimming took 0 bases from V and 0 from J, leaving 9 bases between them. CDR3 coding DNA: TGTGCCAGCAGTGAATATAAGACAGATAGCAATCAGCCCCAGCATTTT. As protein: CASSEYKTDSNQPQHF.

This clonotype occurred many times. The rearrangement links TRBV10-3 to TRBJ1-1, with D perhaps TRBD1 (6 bases). Germline V gene lookup returns CDR1 ENHRY and CDR2 SYGVKD. Trimming removed 8 bases at V and 5 bases at J, with 12 bases between. The CDR3 runs 12 residues. The CDR3, as DNA: TGTGCCATCGGAGGGGGGGCAACTGAAGCTTTCTTT. Encoded protein: CAIGGGATEAFF.

This clonotype was found many times. The chain links TRBV20-1 to TRBJ2-7; D perhaps matches TRBD1 (5 bases). CDR3 size: 12 residues. Trimming removed 6 bases from V and 2 bases from J, with 11 bases in between. The germline V gene encodes CDR1 DFQATT and CDR2 SNEGSKA (reference sequence). The chain's CDR3 is CSAGAGTYEQYF. The CDR3 bases are TGCAGTGCAGGGGCCGGTACCTACGAGCAGTACTTC.

This clonotype was detected only a few times. The J gene is TRBJ1-1, the V gene TRBV29-1, with a possible D match to TRBD1 (6 bases). There are 13 residues in the CDR3. The ends were cut back, 6 bases at V and 0 bases at J, with 11 bases in the middle. Per germline, CDR1 SQVTM and CDR2 ANQGSEA. CDR3 nucleotide sequence: TGCAGCGTCGAACAGGGACTGAACACTGAAGCTTTCTTT. Translation gives CSVEQGLNTEAFF.

This clonotype has only a few counts. This chain uses TRBV19 with TRBJ2-1; D uncertain. The CDR3 totals 13 residues. V was pared by 6 bases and J by 8 bases, with 14 bases between. Germline V CDR1 and CDR2: LNHDA, SQIVND (reference sequence). CDR3 DNA sequence: TGTGCCAGTAGCATGTGGGGTGGGCATGAGCAGTTCTTC. Translation: CASSMWGGHEQFF.

The chain links TRBV28 to TRBJ1-2, with 9 bases fitting TRBD1. V shed 3 bases, J shed 8 bases, and the junction held 7 bases outside the gene matches. There are 14 residues in the CDR3. Per germline, CDR1 MDHEN and CDR2 SYDVKM. The CDR3 DNA reads TGTGCCAGCAGTTTCCCGGACAGGGGCGGGGGCTACACCTTC. Translating gives CASSFPDRGGGYTF.

The chain recombines TRBV7-2 with TRBJ1-6, with TRBD1 matching over 7 bases. Trimming took 2 bases from V and 10 from J; bases not matched to a gene: 11. From germline, CDR1 is SGHTA and CDR2 FQGNSA. CDR3 size: 16 residues. The CDR3 reads CASSLRGGQGGSPLHF. CDR3 bases: TGTGCCAGCAGCTTACGAGGCGGGCAGGGGGGCTCACCCCTCCACTTT.

The chain uses TRBV5-1 and TRBJ2-1; 8 bases are shared with TRBD1. V trimming: 0 bases; J trimming: 5 bases; junction bases outside the gene matches: 4. The CDR3 contains 15 residues. Germline CDR1 reads SGHRS; CDR2 reads YFSETQ. The CDR3, as DNA: TGCGCCAGCAGCTTGGATGGCAGGGGGCACAATGAGCAGTTCTTC. This translates into CASSLDGRGHNEQFF. Supplemented by reference TRBV5-1 and TRBJ2-1, the full variable domain reads KAGVTQTPRYLIKTRGQQVTLSCSPISGHRSVSWYQQTPGQGLQFLFEYFSETQRNKGNFPGRFSGRQFSNSRSEMNVSTLELGDSALYLCASSLDGRGHNEQFFGPGTRLTVL.

This clonotype was counted many times. CDR3 DNA: TGTGCCAGCAGAGGCGCGGGGTATGGCTACACCTTC. Its translation is CASRGAGYGYTF. This rearrangement joins TRBV27 to TRBJ1-2; no firm D call. The CDR3 spans 12 residues. Germline V CDR1 and CDR2: MNHEY, SMNVEV (reference sequence). The germline V and J ends were trimmed by 6 bases and 5 bases, with 10 bases remaining between them.

This clonotype was observed at least ten times. The genes are TRBV6-2 or TRBV6-3 and TRBJ2-1, with 9 bases identical to TRBD1. The CDR3 covers 16 residues. In germline, CDR1 is MNHEY, CDR2 SVGEGT. J was trimmed by 5 bases and V by 4 bases; bases with no gene match: 9. The CDR3 region is CASSSPGDRAHNEQFF. Written as DNA, the CDR3 is TGTGCCAGCAGTTCGCCAGGGGACAGGGCCCACAATGAGCAGTTCTTC.

This clonotype occurred once. The CDR3 nucleotides read TGTGCCAGCAGCTTGGCGTCTAGCGGGGGGGAATCCACAGATACGCAGTATTTT. Its protein product is CASSLASSGGESTDTQYF. V is TRBV5-6 and J is TRBJ2-3; 12 nucleotides agree with TRBD2. CDR1 is SGHDT, CDR2 YYEEEE, per germline. The CDR3 is 18 amino acids. Trimming at V came to 0 bases and at J to 2 bases, leaving 7 bases not matched to a gene.

CDR3 in DNA: TGTGCCAGCAGCCTGAGGGGCGGTGGCGGGGCGAGGGCAACTAATGAAAAACTGTTTTTT. Protein sequence: CASSLRGGGGARATNEKLFF. The rearrangement joins TRBV7-9 to TRBJ1-4, with D perhaps TRBD1 (5 bases). CDR1 and CDR2 (germline): SEHNR, FQNEAQ (reference sequence). The CDR3 has 20 amino acids. V lost 5 bases and J lost 0, with 25 bases in between.

This clonotype has at least ten counts. The gene calls are TRBV5-1 and TRBJ2-1, with 8 bases matching TRBD2. With V trimmed by 0 bases and J by 9 bases, 8 bases remained unmatched. Germline V gene sequence: CDR1 SGHRS, CDR2 YFSETQ. This CDR3 region has 15 residues. The CDR3 here is CASSLAGGPFTEQFF. The DNA for the CDR3 is TGCGCCAGCAGCTTGGCGGGGGGGCCATTCACTGAGCAGTTCTTC.

This sequence joins TRBV10-3 and TRBJ2-2, with 9 bases lining up with TRBD1. V lost 7 bases to trimming and J lost 3 bases; unmatched junction nucleotides: 3. In germline, CDR1 is ENHRY, CDR2 SYGVKD. The CDR3 contains 14 residues. The CDR3 nucleotides are TGTGCCATCACGAGGACAGGGGACACCGGGGAGCTGTTTTTT. As protein: CAITRTGDTGELFF.

J is TRBJ2-1 and V is TRBV6-5; possibly TRBD1 for D (6 bases). Germline V lookup: CDR1 MNHEY, CDR2 SVGAGI. The CDR3 runs 19 residues. The V and J ends lost 7 bases and 4 bases respectively, with 29 bases between them. CDR3 loop: CASIPWAAVSQGSYNEQFF. The CDR3 DNA reads as TGTGCCAGCATCCCATGGGCGGCGGTGTCACAGGGATCATACAATGAGCAGTTCTTC.

The CDR3 loop is CASSREFSTSGANVLTF. In DNA form, the CDR3 reads TGTGCCAGCAGTCGGGAATTTTCGACCTCTGGGGCCAACGTCCTGACTTTC. The chain couples TRBV27 to TRBJ2-6; D may be TRBD2 (5 bases). The CDR3 length is 17 residues. Per germline, CDR1 MNHEY and CDR2 SMNVEV (reference sequence). V lost 5 bases and J lost 0, with 14 bases in between.

V gene TRBV7-6 combines with J gene TRBJ1-5, with 9 bases identical to TRBD1. V trimming: 5 bases; J trimming: 5 bases; junction bases outside the gene matches: 10. This CDR3 is built from 16 residues. CDR1 and CDR2 from the germline V gene are SGHVS and FNYEAQ. This chain's CDR3 is CASSPEDRGSYQPQHF. In nucleotides, the CDR3 is TGTGCCAGCAGCCCCGAGGACAGGGGATCTTATCAGCCCCAGCATTTT.